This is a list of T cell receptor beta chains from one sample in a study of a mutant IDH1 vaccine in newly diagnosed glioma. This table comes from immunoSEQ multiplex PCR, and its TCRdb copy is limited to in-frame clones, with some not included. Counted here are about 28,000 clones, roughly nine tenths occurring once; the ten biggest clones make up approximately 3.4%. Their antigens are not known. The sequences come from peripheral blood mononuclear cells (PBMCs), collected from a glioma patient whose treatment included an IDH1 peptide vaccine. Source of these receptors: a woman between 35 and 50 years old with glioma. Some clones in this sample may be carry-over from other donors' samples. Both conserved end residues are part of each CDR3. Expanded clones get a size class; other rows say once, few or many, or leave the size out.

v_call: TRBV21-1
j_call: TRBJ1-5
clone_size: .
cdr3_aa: CASSHVPSPTGTRALNQPQHF

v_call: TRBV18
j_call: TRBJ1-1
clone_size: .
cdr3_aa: CASSPLSGLGTEAFF

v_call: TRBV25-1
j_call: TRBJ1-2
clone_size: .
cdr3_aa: CASSVGARGYTF

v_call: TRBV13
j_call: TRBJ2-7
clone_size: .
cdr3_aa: CASSSGQGGEQYF

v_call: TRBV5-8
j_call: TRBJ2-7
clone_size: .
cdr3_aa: CASSYEQYF

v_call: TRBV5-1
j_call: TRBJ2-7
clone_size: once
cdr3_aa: CASPAPYEQYF

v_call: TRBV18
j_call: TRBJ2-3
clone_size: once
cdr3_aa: CASSTRASGRTDTQYF

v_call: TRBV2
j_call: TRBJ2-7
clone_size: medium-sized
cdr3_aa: CASFHWALDRREGLYEQYF

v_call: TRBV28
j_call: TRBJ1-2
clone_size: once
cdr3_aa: CASRDSPSFYGYTF

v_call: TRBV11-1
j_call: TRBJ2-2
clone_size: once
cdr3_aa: CASRAGRGELFF

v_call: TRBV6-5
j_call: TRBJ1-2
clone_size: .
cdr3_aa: CASTGGYGYTF

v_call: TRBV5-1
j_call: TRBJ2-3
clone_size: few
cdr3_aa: CASSLGGTGRADTQYF

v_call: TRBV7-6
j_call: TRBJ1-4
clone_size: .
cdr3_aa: CASSLSQAGEKLFF

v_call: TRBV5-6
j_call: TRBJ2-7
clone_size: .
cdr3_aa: CASSLGAGELYEQYF

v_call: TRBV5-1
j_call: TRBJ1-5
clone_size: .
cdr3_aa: CASSSGTGLEPQHF

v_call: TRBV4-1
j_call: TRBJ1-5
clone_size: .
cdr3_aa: CASSQGPAWDGNQPQHF

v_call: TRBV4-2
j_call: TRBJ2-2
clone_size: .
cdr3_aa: CASSLGLAGGPNTGELFF

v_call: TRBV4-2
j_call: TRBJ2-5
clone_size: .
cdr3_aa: CASSQDRGLAGGPRRETQYF

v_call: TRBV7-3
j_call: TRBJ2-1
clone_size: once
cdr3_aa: CASSFSGTDEQFF

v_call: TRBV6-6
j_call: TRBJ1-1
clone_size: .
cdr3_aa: CASSYPIGGVTEAFF

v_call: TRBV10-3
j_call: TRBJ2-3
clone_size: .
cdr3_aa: CAIRRLGGTQYF

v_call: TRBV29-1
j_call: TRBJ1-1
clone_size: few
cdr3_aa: CSAIRQDTEAFF

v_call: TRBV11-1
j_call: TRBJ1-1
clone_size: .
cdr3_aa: CASSRAGGAFF

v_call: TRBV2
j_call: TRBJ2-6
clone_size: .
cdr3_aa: CASVGVGGGSGANVLTF

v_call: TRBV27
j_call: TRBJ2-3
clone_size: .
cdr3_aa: CASSLGVYPDTQYF

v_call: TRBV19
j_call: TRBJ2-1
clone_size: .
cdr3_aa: CASIQGTSGPSYNEQFF

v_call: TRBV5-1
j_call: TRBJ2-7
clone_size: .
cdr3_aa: CASSLNEIEQYF

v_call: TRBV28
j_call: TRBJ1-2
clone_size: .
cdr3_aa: CASSARTHYGYTF

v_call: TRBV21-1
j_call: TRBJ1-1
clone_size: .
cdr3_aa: CASSNSTGDGEAFF

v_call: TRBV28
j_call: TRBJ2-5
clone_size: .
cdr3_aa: CATNLGQTQYF

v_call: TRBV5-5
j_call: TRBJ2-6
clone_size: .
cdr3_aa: CASSLAGANVLTF

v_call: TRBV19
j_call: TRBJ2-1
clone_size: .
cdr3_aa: CASSSSGLNTWFF

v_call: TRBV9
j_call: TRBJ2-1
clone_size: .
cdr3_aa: CASSPGGYNEQFF

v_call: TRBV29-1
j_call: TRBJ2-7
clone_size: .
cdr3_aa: CSVEEPSQTLGAYEQYF

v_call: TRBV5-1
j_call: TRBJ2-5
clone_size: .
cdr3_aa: CASSSRETQYF

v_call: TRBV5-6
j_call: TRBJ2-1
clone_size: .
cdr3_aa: CASTSIPRGNEQFF

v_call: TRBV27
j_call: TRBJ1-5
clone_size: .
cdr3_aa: CASSLPAGGHQPQHF

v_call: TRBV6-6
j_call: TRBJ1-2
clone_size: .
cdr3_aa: CASRHSGDDTF

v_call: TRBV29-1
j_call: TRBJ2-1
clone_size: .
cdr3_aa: CSVEVLGSGNEQFF

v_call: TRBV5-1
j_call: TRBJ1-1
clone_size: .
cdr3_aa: CASSLEKPFDGAFF